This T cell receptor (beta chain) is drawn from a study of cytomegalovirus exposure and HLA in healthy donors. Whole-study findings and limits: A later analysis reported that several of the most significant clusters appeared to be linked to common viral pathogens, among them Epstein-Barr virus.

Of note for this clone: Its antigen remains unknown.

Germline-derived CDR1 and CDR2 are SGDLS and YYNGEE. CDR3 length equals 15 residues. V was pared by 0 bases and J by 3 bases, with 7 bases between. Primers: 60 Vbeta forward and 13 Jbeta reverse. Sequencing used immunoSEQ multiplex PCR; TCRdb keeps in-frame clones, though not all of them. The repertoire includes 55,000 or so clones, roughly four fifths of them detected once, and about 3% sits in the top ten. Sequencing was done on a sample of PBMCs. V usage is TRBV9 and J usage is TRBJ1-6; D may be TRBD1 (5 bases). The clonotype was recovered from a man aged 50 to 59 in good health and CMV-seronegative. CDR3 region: CASSVEGYYNSPLHF. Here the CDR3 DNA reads TGTGCCAGCAGCGTAGAGGGGTACTATAATTCACCCCTCCACTTT.